These 16 T cell receptor beta chains came from one sample sequenced in a study of kidney transplant recipient with SARS-CoV-2 infection. TCRdb recomputed calls from the reads with MiXCR, one row per CDR3 protein. The table shows roughly 230,000 distinct CDR3 sequences, with around 28% occurring only once. The sequencing here drew on a blood sample, taken at baseline and on day 111 from a kidney transplant recipient. Source of these receptors: a male patient aged 25-45 years who had COVID-19 and was a kidney transplant recipient. Some T cells here may be from the graft donor.

This clonotype was recorded many times. The chain carries TRBV20-1 and TRBJ2-7, with 7 bases identical to TRBD1. The germline gives CDR1 DFQATT, CDR2 SNEGSKA (reference sequence). The V and J ends lost 0 bases and 5 bases, in that order; junction bases with no gene match: 7. The CDR3 extends over 14 amino acids. The CDR3 sequence is CSARDLQGFNEQYF. The CDR3 DNA is TGCAGTGCTAGAGATCTACAGGGGTTCAACGAGCAGTACTTC.

Worth noting for this clonotype: The conserved phenylalanine or tryptophan normally closing the CDR3 is absent here, so this likely arose from a read error. The chain links TRBV6-2 or TRBV6-3 to TRBJ1-2; no definite D call. Germline CDR1 reads MNHEY; CDR2 reads SVGEGT. The length of the CDR3 is 17 residues. V was clipped by 5 bases and J by 4 bases, with 23 bases between them. The CDR3 sequence is CASSLVICIGKTYGYTS. For the CDR3, the DNA is TGTGCCAGCAGTCTTGTGATCTGCATCGGAAAGACCTATGGCTACACCTCC.

Notes on this clonotype: A much more abundant neighbour one base away suggests this may be a read error. The J gene is TRBJ1-2, the V gene TRBV20-1; no reliable D call. Per germline, CDR1 DFQATT and CDR2 SNEGSKA (reference sequence). The CDR3 runs 16 residues. Trimming left V 5 bases short and J 7 bases short, with 26 bases between. The CDR3 sequence is CSAQVELFRKTCGYTF. Here the CDR3 DNA reads TGCAGTGCTCAGGTCGAGCTGTTTCGAAAGACCTGTGGCTACACCTTC.

This chain links TRBV21-1 with TRBJ2-3. TRBV21-1 is marked as a pseudogene. The CDR3 runs to 17 residues. Written as DNA, the CDR3 is TGTGCCAGCAGACATGAGGTAGCTACAGTCATGCAAGATACGCAGTATTTT. Translating it yields CASRHEVATVMQDTQYF.

In its sample, this clonotype was seen many times. The V call is TRBV5-1, the J call TRBJ1-2; D not certain. V was shortened by 6 bases and J by 4 bases, with 22 bases between the two germline ends. Germline assignment: CDR1 SGHRS and CDR2 YFSETQ. The CDR3 length is 16 residues. The CDR3 protein is CASKCRSVRKTYGYTF. CDR3 DNA: TGCGCCAGCAAATGTCGATCGGTTCGAAAGACCTATGGCTACACCTTC.

This clonotype showed up many times. This rearrangement joins TRBV5-5 to TRBJ1-4; TRBD1 is a possible D gene (6 bases). CDR3 length equals 15 residues. Trimming shortened V by 4 bases and J by 0 bases, and 10 bases separated the two germline ends. Per germline, CDR1 SGHKS and CDR2 YYEKEE (reference sequence). The CDR3 is CASSPRTATNEKLFF. CDR3 bases: TGTGCCAGCAGCCCCCGGACAGCAACTAATGAAAAACTGTTTTTT.

The sample holds a few counts of this clonotype. The chain recombines TRBV7-9 with TRBJ2-3; tentative D call: TRBD1 (6 bases). This CDR3 is 15 amino acids long. The V end was cut by 5 bases, the J end by 6 bases, with 18 bases between. Per the germline V gene, CDR1 is SEHNR and CDR2 is FQNEAQ (reference sequence). CDR3 bases: TGTGCCAGCAGCCGATACCTACAGGGATCGGATACGCAGTATTTT. This gives the protein CASSRYLQGSDTQYF.

This clonotype has at least ten counts. The chain combines TRBV5-4 with TRBJ1-2; D perhaps matches TRBD1 (6 bases). The V end lost 6 bases, the J end lost 1 base, and 19 bases lay between the germline ends. The germline V gene encodes CDR1 SGHNT and CDR2 YYREEE (reference sequence). CDR3 length equals 16 residues. CDR3 nucleotide sequence: TGTGCCAGCACCTGGGGAGGGGGGCAGAATAACTATGGCTACACCTTC. Its protein is CASTWGGGQNNYGYTF.

This clonotype was seen ten or more times. V and J are TRBV6-5 and TRBJ2-7; perhaps TRBD2 as D (5 bases). The germline V gene encodes CDR1 MNHEY and CDR2 SVGAGI. Trimming left V 10 bases short and J 0 bases short, with 16 bases between. CDR3 size: 14 residues. The CDR3 DNA sequence: TGTGCCACCCGGCGGGTACAAAGCTCCTACGAGCAGTACTTC. Encoded protein: CATRRVQSSYEQYF.

Concerning this clonotype itself: Since a much larger clone is just one base distant, this may be a read error. The chain uses TRBV19 and TRBJ1-5; D is unclear. CDR1 is LNHDA, CDR2 SQIVND, per germline (reference sequence). The CDR3 runs to 14 residues. The V end was cut by 4 bases, the J end by 6 bases, with 13 bases between. The CDR3 DNA follows: TGTGCCAGTAGTACTTTGAGGCCCCCTCAGCCCCAGCATTTT. Translation gives CASSTLRPPQPQHF.

Of note for this clonotype: Being one base from a much bigger clone, this may be a read error. The chain recombines TRBV21-1 with TRBJ2-3. TRBV21-1 is a pseudogene segment. The length of the CDR3 is 17 residues. The CDR3 bases are TGTGCCAGCAGCTGTATAATAACTACAGTCATGCAAGATACGCAGTATTTT. Encoded protein: CASSCIITTVMQDTQYF.

This clonotype was observed once. One base away lies a much larger clone, so this may be a sequencing read error. This rearrangement joins TRBV20-1 to TRBJ1-4; no clear D gene. Trimming took 3 bases from V and 4 from J, leaving 9 bases between them. The length of the CDR3 is 13 residues. Germline values: CDR1 DFQATT, CDR2 SNEGSKA (reference sequence). The CDR3 here is CSASSGGNEKLFF. CDR3 sequence (DNA): TGCAGTGCTAGCAGTGGCGGTAATGAAAAACTGTTTTTT.

This clonotype was detected many times. This chain joins TRBV20-1 and TRBJ2-7; the match to TRBD2 covers 7 bases. Trimming cost V 0 bases and J 2 bases; bases outside gene matches: 4. CDR3 length: 14 amino acids. Germline loops: CDR1 DFQATT, CDR2 SNEGSKA (reference sequence). In nucleotides, the CDR3 is TGCAGTGCTAGAGATCAAGGGAGGGCCTACGAGCAGTACTTC. Translation: CSARDQGRAYEQYF.

This clonotype was observed at least ten times. The chain uses TRBV28 and TRBJ2-1, with D tentatively TRBD1 (5 bases). CDR3 length: 17 residues. Trimming removed 3 bases at V and 0 bases at J, with 15 bases between. Looked up from germline, CDR1 is MDHEN and CDR2 is SYDVKM. CDR3 amino acids: CASSFPSTENSYNEQFF. CDR3 in DNA: TGTGCCAGCAGTTTCCCCTCGACAGAAAACTCCTACAATGAGCAGTTCTTC.

For this clonotype: It is likely a read error: a sequence one base away is far more abundant. CDR3 coding DNA: TGTGCCAGCAGTTATCCCCCCGACGCGAGAAACACCACATATTTT. Residues: CASSYPPDARNTTYF. The rearrangement links TRBV6-5 to TRBJ1-3; D gene ambiguous. Germline values: CDR1 MNHEY, CDR2 SVGAGI. The CDR3 extends over 15 amino acids.

There are many counts of this clonotype. The chain combines TRBV7-2 with TRBJ2-7, with D possibly being TRBD2 (6 bases). This CDR3 has 15 amino acids. Trimming removed 6 bases at V and 0 bases at J, with 15 bases between. Germline-derived CDR1 and CDR2 are SGHTA and FQGNSA. CDR3 DNA sequence: TGTGCCAGCAGTTCTACTTGGGACTTCTCCTACGAGCAGTACTTC. As protein: CASSSTWDFSYEQYF.